This T cell receptor (beta chain) was documented in a study of shared clonotypes between healthy human individuals. Naive CD8 cells lacked CD45RO and underwent positive selection for CCR7, leaving out terminally differentiated effector memory CD45RA+ cells. CDR3 length: 15 residues. Deletions cut 1 base from V and 0 bases from J, with 9 bases between. The germline CDR1 and CDR2 sequences are SGDLS and YYNGEE. TCRdb's copy holds only in-frame clones and misses some; the assay was immunoSEQ multiplex PCR. The table lists about 700,000 clones, just over 90% of them singletons. The TCR originated in a man aged 30 to 39 in good health. The sequencing sample was made of naive CD8+ T cells sorted from blood. This sequence joins TRBV9 and TRBJ2-3; D gene ambiguous. The CDR3 DNA sequence: TGTGCCAGCAGCGTATCCGAGTCTAGCACAGATACGCAGTATTTT. Amino acids: CASSVSESSTDTQYF. Full variable domain (remainder filled in from reference TRBV9 and TRBJ2-3): DSGVTQTPKHLITATGQRVTLRCSPRSGDLSVYWYQQSLDQGLQFLIQYYNGEERAKGNILERFSAQQFPDLHSELNLSSLELGDSALYFCASSVSESSTDTQYFGPGTRLTVL.